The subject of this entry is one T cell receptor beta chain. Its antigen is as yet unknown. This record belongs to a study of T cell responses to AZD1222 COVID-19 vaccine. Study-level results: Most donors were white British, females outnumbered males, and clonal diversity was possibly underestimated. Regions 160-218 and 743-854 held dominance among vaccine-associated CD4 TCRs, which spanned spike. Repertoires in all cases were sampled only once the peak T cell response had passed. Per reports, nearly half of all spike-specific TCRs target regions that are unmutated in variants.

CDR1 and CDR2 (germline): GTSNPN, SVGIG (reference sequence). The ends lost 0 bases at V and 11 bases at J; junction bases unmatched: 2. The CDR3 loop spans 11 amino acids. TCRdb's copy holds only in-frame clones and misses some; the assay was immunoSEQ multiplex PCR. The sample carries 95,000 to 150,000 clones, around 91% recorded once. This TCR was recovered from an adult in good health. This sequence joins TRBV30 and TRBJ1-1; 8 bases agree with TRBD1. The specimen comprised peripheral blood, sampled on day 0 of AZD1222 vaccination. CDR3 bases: TGTGCCTGGAGTGTGACAGGGGCGGCTTTCTTT. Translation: CAWSVTGAAFF.